The sequence of this T cell receptor (beta chain) was determined in a study of blood T cell repertoires in COVID-19. The repertoire was sequenced with immunoSEQ multiplex PCR; TCRdb's copy has only in-frame clones and lacks some. The data contain about 35,000 clones, 87% of them singletons. Germline values: CDR1 MDHEN, CDR2 SYDVKM. V dropped 6 bases and J dropped 0; count of bases not matched to a gene: 7. CDR3 size: 15 residues. This receptor was obtained from an elderly man with active COVID-19. V and J are TRBV28 and TRBJ1-2, with 7 positions matching TRBD1. The specimen was peripheral blood. CDR3 protein: CASSRTGATNYGYTF. In DNA form, the CDR3 reads TGTGCCAGCAGCCGCACAGGGGCTACTAACTATGGCTACACCTTC.